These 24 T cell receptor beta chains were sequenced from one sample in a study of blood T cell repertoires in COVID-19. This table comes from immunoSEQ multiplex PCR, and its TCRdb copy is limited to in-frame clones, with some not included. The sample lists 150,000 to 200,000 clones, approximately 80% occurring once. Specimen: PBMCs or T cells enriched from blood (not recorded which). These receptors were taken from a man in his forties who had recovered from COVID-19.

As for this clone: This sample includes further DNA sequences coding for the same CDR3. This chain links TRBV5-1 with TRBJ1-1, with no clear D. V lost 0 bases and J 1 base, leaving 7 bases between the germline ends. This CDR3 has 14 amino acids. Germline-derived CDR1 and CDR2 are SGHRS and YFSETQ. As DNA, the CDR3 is TGCGCCAGCAGCTTGGCTGGAGGGAACACTGAAGCTTTCTTT. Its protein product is CASSLAGGNTEAFF.

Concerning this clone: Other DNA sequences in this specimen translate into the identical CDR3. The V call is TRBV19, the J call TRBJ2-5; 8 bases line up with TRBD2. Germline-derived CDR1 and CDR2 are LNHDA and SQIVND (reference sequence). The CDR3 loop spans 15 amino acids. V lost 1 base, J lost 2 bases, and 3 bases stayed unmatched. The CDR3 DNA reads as TGTGCCAGTAGTATAGCGGGGGGGCCTCAAGAGACCCAGTACTTC. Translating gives CASSIAGGPQETQYF.

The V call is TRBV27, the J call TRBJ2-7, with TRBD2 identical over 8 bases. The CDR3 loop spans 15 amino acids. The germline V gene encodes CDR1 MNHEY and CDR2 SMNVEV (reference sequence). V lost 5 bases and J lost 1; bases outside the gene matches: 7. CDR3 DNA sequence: TGTGCCAGCAGTATCCTCCAGCGGGGGTCCTACGAGCAGTACGTC. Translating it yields CASSILQRGSYEQYV.

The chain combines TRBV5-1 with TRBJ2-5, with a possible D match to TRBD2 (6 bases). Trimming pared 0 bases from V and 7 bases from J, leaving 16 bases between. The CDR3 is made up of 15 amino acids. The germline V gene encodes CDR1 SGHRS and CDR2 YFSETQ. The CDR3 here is CASSLAGAMEGTQYF. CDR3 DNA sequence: TGCGCCAGCAGCTTGGCCGGGGCCATGGAGGGGACCCAGTACTTC.

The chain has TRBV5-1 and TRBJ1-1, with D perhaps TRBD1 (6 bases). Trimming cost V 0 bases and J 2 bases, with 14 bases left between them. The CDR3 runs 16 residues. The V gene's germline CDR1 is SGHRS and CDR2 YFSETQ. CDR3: CASSLAGGGPNTEAFF. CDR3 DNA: TGCGCCAGCAGCTTGGCTGGCGGGGGGCCCAACACTGAAGCTTTCTTT.

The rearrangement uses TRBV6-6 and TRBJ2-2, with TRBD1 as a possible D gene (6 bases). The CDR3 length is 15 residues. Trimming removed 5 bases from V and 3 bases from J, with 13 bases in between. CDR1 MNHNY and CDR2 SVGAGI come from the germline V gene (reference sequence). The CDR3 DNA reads TGTGCCAGCAGTCTCAGGGGAGCGTACACCGGGGAGCTGTTTTTT. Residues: CASSLRGAYTGELFF.

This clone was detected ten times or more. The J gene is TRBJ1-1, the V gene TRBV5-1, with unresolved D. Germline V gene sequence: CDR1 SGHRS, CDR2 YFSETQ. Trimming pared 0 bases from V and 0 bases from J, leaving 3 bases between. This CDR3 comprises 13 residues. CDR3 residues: CASSLDLNTEAFF. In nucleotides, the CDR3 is TGCGCCAGCAGCTTGGACTTGAACACTGAAGCTTTCTTT.

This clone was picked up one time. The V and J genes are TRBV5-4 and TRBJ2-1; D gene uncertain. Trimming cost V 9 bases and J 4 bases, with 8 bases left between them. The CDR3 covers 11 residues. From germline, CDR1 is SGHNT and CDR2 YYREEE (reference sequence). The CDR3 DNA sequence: TGTGCCACCCTTCGGTACAATGAGCAGTTCTTC. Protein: CATLRYNEQFF.

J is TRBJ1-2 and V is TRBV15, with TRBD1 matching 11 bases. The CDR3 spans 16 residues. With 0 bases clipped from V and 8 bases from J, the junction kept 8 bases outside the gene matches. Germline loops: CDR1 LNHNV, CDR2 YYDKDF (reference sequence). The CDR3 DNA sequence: TGTGCCACCAGCAGAGAAAGGACAGGGGGCGGGATAGGCTACACCTTC. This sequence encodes CATSRERTGGGIGYTF.

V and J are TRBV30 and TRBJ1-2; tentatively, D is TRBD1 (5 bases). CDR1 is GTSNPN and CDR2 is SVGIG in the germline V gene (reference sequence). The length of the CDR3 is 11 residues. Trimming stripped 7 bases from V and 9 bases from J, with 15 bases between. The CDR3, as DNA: TGTGCCTTGTTCAAAGACAGCCGCTACACCTTC. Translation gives CALFKDSRYTF.

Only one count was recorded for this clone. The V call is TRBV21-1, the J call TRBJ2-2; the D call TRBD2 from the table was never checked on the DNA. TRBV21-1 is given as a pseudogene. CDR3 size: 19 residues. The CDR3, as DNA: TGTGCCAGCAGCAAAGTTTTTCTGGGAGGAGAGGGGAGAACCGGGGAGCTGTTTTTT. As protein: CASSKVFLGGEGRTGELFF.

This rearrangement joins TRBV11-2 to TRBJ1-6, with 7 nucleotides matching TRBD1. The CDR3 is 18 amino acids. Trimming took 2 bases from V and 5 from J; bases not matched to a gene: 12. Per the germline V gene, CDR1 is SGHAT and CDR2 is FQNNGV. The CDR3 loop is CASSLRGLRGQNNSPLHF. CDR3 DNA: TGTGCCAGCAGCTTACGGGGCTTAAGGGGACAGAATAATTCACCCCTCCACTTT.

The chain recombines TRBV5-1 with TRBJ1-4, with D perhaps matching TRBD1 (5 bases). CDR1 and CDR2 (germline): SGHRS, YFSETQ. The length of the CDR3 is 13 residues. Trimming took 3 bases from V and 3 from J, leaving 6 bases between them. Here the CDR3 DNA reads TGCGCCAGCAGCTCGGGGGCTAATGAAAAACTGTTTTTT. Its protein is CASSSGANEKLFF.

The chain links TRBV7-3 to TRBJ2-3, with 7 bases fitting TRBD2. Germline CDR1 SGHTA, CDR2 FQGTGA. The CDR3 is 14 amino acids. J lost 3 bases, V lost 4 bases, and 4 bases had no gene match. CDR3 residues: CASSSGEGTDTQYF. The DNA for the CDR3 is TGTGCCAGCAGCTCGGGGGAGGGTACAGATACGCAGTATTTT.

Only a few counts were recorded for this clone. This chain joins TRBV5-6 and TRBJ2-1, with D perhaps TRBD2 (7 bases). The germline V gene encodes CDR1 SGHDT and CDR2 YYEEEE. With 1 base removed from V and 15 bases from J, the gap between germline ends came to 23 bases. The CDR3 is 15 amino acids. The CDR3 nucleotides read TGTGCCAGCAGCTTGTATCTGGGCGGGGGCGGCCGACTGTTCTTC. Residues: CASSLYLGGGGRLFF.

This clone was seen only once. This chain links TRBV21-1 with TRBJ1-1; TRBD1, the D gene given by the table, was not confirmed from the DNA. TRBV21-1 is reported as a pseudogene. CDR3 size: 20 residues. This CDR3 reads CASSKASLDRGNRSQTEAFF. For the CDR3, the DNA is TGTGCCAGCAGCAAAGCGTCCCTGGACAGGGGGAATCGTTCCCAAACTGAAGCTTTCTTT.

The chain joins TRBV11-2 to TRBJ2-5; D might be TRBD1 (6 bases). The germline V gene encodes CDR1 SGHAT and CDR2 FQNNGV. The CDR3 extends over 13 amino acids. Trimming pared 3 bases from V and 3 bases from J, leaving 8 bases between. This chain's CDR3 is CASSFGQKETQYF. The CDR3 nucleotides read TGTGCCAGCAGCTTCGGACAGAAAGAGACCCAGTACTTC.

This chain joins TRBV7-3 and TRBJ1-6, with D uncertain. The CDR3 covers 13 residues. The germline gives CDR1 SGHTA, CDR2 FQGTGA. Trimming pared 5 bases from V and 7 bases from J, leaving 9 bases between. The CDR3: CASSPDKNSPLHF. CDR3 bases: TGTGCCAGCAGCCCTGACAAGAATTCACCCCTCCACTTT.

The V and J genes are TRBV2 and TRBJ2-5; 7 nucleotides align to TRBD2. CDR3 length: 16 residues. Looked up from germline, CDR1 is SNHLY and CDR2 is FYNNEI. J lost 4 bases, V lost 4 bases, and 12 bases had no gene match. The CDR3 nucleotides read TGTGCCAGCAGTGGTTTAGGGAGCGGGGTAGGAGAGACCCAGTACTTC. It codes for CASSGLGSGVGETQYF.

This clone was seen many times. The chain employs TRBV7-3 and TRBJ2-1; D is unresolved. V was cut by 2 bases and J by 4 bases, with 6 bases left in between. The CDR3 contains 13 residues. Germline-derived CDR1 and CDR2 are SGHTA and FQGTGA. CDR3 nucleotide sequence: TGTGCCAGCAGCTTACAACAGTACAATGAGCAGTTCTTC. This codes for CASSLQQYNEQFF. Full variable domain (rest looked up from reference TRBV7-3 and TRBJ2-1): GAGVSQTPSNKVTEKGKYVELRCDPISGHTALYWYRQSLGQGPEFLIYFQGTGAADDSGLPNDRFFAVRPEGSVSTLKIQRTERGDSAVYLCASSLQQYNEQFFGPGTRLTVL.

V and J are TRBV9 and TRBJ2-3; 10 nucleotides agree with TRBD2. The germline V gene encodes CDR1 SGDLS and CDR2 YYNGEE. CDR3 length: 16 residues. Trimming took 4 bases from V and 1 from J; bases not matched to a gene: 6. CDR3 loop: CASSSQAGGGTDTQYF. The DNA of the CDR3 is TGTGCCAGCAGCTCCCAAGCGGGGGGGGGCACAGATACGCAGTATTTT.

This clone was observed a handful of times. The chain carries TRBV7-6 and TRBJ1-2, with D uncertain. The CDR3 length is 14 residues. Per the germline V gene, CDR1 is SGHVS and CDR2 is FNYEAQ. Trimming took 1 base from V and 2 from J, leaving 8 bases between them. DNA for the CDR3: TGTGCCAGCAGCTTAGATGCAGGAAACTATGGCTACACCTTC. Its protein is CASSLDAGNYGYTF.

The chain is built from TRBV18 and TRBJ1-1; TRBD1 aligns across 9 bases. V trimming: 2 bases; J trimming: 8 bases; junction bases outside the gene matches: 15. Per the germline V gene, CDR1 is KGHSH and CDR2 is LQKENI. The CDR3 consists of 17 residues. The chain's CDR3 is CASSPGSVNRGLGEAFF. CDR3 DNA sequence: TGTGCCAGCTCACCAGGATCGGTCAACAGGGGGCTGGGGGAAGCTTTCTTT.

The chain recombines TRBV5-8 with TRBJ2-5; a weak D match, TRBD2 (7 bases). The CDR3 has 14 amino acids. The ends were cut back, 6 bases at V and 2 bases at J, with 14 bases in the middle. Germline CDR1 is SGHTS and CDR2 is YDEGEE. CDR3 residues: CASNTEGGQETQYF. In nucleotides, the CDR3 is TGTGCCAGCAACACGGAGGGGGGGCAAGAGACCCAGTACTTC.